The 26 T cell receptor beta chains below all came from one sample that was sequenced in a study of blood T cell repertoires in COVID-19. Sequencing used immunoSEQ multiplex PCR; TCRdb keeps in-frame clones, though not all of them. The sample shows some 350,000 clones, around 92% of them seen only once. Sequenced sample: peripheral blood. The receptor source for this set is a woman in her thirties with COVID-19, enrolled during active disease.

CDR3 coding DNA: TGTGCCACCAGTGATTCCGACAGGGTCCAAGAGACCCAGTACTTC. Its protein product is CATSDSDRVQETQYF. The V call is TRBV24-1, the J call TRBJ2-5; 7 positions agree with TRBD1. There are 15 residues in the CDR3. Germline lookup yields CDR1 KGHDR and CDR2 SFDVKD. The junction had 3 bases not matched to a gene; V was cut back by 2 bases and J by 1 base.

CDR3 in DNA: TGTGCCAGCAGTGAAGGCAGTTTCTATGGCTACACCTTC. It encodes CASSEGSFYGYTF. The chain couples TRBV2 to TRBJ1-2; no clear D. CDR3 length equals 13 residues. CDR1 and CDR2 (germline): SNHLY, FYNNEI. Trimming cost V 1 base and J 4 bases, with 7 bases left between them.

V gene TRBV6-2 or TRBV6-3 combines with J gene TRBJ2-1, with no clear D. The germline V gene has CDR1 MNHEY and CDR2 SVGEGT. This CDR3 has 14 amino acids. Trimming took off 6 bases at V and 0 bases at J, with 9 bases between the two ends. The CDR3 DNA follows: TGTGCCAGCAGCCCCCGAGGCTCCTACAATGAGCAGTTCTTC. The encoded protein is CASSPRGSYNEQFF.

A single count supports this clone. The gene calls are TRBV5-6 and TRBJ2-6, with 7 bases identical to TRBD2. CDR1 and CDR2 (germline): SGHDT, YYEEEE. Trimming at V came to 4 bases and at J to 3 bases, leaving 13 bases not matched to a gene. The CDR3 sequence is 18 residues long. The CDR3 region has the DNA TGTGCCAGCAGCCCCATGGGGGGGGACGGCAGTGGGGCCAACGTCCTGACTTTC. This sequence encodes CASSPMGGDGSGANVLTF.

J is TRBJ2-7 and V is TRBV2, with 7 bases aligning to TRBD1. After removal of 2 bases from V and 5 bases from J, the junction contained 3 bases not matched to a gene. This CDR3 spans 13 amino acids. Germline values: CDR1 SNHLY, CDR2 FYNNEI. The CDR3 DNA follows: TGTGCCAGCAGTGAACACAGGGGCCACGAGCAGTACGTC. This encodes CASSEHRGHEQYV.

V is TRBV7-2 and J is TRBJ1-5, with a weak D call TRBD1 (6 bases). CDR1 is SGHTA, CDR2 FQGNSA, per germline. Between the trimmed V and J ends, which lost 4 bases and 7 bases, there was a span of 11 bases. The CDR3 covers 13 residues. The CDR3 loop reads CASSSNRAQPQHF. CDR3 DNA sequence: TGTGCCAGCAGCTCGAACAGGGCACAGCCCCAGCATTTT.

As regards this clone: The sample holds other DNA sequences that translate to the same CDR3. This sequence joins TRBV6-2 or TRBV6-3 and TRBJ1-5; unclear D gene. Trimming shortened V by 2 bases and J by 4 bases, and 6 bases separated the two germline ends. The CDR3 is 13 amino acids. In germline, CDR1 is MNHEY, CDR2 SVGEGT. This chain's CDR3 is CASSYPGNQPQHF. CDR3 bases: TGTGCCAGCAGTTACCCCGGGAATCAGCCCCAGCATTTT.

The V gene is TRBV6-2 or TRBV6-3, the J gene TRBJ1-5, with 7 bases identical to TRBD1. Germline V lookup: CDR1 MNHEY, CDR2 SVGEGT. CDR3 length: 15 amino acids. Germline trimming cut 0 bases from V and 15 bases from J; bases unmatched to any gene: 14. CDR3: CASSYSGGQARLVHF. CDR3 DNA sequence: TGTGCCAGCAGTTACTCGGGCGGACAGGCTAGACTGGTGCATTTT.

This chain connects TRBV4-3 to TRBJ2-2, with a weak D call TRBD2 (6 bases). Looked up from germline, CDR1 is LGHNA and CDR2 is YSLEER. The length of the CDR3 is 18 residues. Trimming removed 1 base from V and 2 bases from J, with 17 bases in between. The CDR3 sequence is CASSQVSGRIFNTGELFF. CDR3 DNA: TGCGCCAGCAGCCAAGTGTCGGGGAGGATATTCAACACCGGGGAGCTGTTTTTT.

This clone was observed a handful of times. The chain has TRBV7-6 and TRBJ1-6; 8 nucleotides line up with TRBD1. Trimming removed 6 bases from V and 10 bases from J; junction bases left unmatched: 8. Germline V gene lookup returns CDR1 SGHVS and CDR2 FNYEAQ. The CDR3 length is 14 residues. CDR3 protein: CASSSGQGGSPLHF. In DNA, the CDR3 is TGTGCCAGCAGTTCAGGACAGGGTGGATCACCCCTCCACTTT.

This sequence joins TRBV18 and TRBJ1-2, with TRBD1 as a possible D gene (6 bases). CDR1 KGHSH and CDR2 LQKENI come from the germline V gene. CDR3 length: 14 residues. V lost 6 bases and J lost 1, with 12 bases in between. As DNA, the CDR3 is TGTGCCAGCTCCGGACAGAATTATAACTATGGCTACACCTTC. It yields the protein CASSGQNYNYGYTF.

The CDR3 spells CASSLGWSSEKLFF. The CDR3 DNA reads as TGTGCCAGCAGCTTAGGCTGGTCTAGTGAAAAACTGTTTTTT. The chain links TRBV7-8 to TRBJ1-4, with D uncertain. The CDR3 spans 14 residues. The germline CDR1 and CDR2 sequences are SGHVS and FQNEAQ. Trimming shortened V by 1 base and J by 7 bases, and 10 bases separated the two germline ends.

This chain joins TRBV7-6 and TRBJ2-5; TRBD1 aligns across 8 bases. Trimming removed 3 bases from V and 2 bases from J; junction bases left unmatched: 5. This CDR3 contains 15 residues. Germline lookup yields CDR1 SGHVS and CDR2 FNYEAQ. The CDR3: CASSFWTGQQETQYF. The CDR3 DNA is TGTGCCAGCAGCTTCTGGACAGGGCAACAAGAGACCCAGTACTTC. Looking up the rest from reference TRBV7-6 and TRBJ2-5 gives the full variable domain: GAGVSQSPRYKVTKRGQDVALRCDPISGHVSLYWYRQALGQGPEFLTYFNYEAQQDKSGLPNDRFSAERPEGSISTLTIQRTEQRDSAMYRCASSFWTGQQETQYFGPGTRLLVL.

The chain is built from TRBV7-2 and TRBJ2-2, with TRBD2 matching over 7 bases. Germline assignment: CDR1 SGHTA and CDR2 FQGNSA. Trimming at V came to 5 bases and at J to 2 bases, leaving 5 bases not matched to a gene. There are 15 residues in the CDR3. DNA of the CDR3: TGTGCCAGCAGCAACAGCGGGGCTAACACCGGGGAGCTGTTTTTT. Encoded protein: CASSNSGANTGELFF.

This sequence joins TRBV28 and TRBJ2-7, with D perhaps matching TRBD2 (6 bases). CDR1 and CDR2 (germline): MDHEN, SYDVKM. The CDR3 spans 15 residues. With 1 base removed from V and 4 bases from J, the gap between germline ends came to 14 bases. This CDR3 reads CASSLSGGPRYEQYF. The CDR3 coding sequence is TGTGCCAGCAGTTTATCCGGGGGACCCCGATACGAGCAGTACTTC.

This clone was observed a handful of times. The chain uses TRBV4-1 and TRBJ2-5, with 8 bases that match TRBD1. Germline V lookup: CDR1 MGHRA, CDR2 YSYEKL. Trimming removed 4 bases from V and 5 bases from J; junction bases left unmatched: 9. The CDR3 runs 15 residues. This chain's CDR3 is CASSRPGGGKETQYF. In DNA form, the CDR3 reads TGCGCCAGCAGCCGACCAGGGGGCGGGAAGGAGACCCAGTACTTC.

The chain carries TRBV6-2 or TRBV6-3 and TRBJ2-3; 7 bases are shared with TRBD2. Looked up from germline, CDR1 is MNHEY and CDR2 is SVGEGT. The CDR3 length is 17 residues. V lost 6 bases and J lost 3; bases outside the gene matches: 15. CDR3 sequence reads: CASSDSGEGLRTDTQYF. For the CDR3, the DNA is TGTGCCAGCAGCGACTCGGGGGAGGGCCTTCGGACAGATACGCAGTATTTT.

V usage is TRBV6-6 and J usage is TRBJ1-5, with D possibly TRBD1 on 6 matching bases. This CDR3 has 18 residues. V shed 5 bases and J shed 1 base, with 21 bases lying between them. Germline lookup yields CDR1 MNHNY and CDR2 SVGAGI (reference sequence). The CDR3 DNA is TGTGCCAGCAGTCGATTTCCACAGGGTGATCAGAGCAATCAGCCCCAGCATTTT. It specifies CASSRFPQGDQSNQPQHF.

J is TRBJ2-2 and V is TRBV30; 7 bases fit TRBD2. Germline V lookup: CDR1 GTSNPN, CDR2 SVGIG (reference sequence). Germline trimming cut 0 bases from V and 3 bases from J; bases unmatched to any gene: 1. The CDR3 is 14 amino acids. The CDR3 is CAWSVGRDTGELFF. Here the CDR3 DNA reads TGTGCCTGGAGTGTAGGGAGGGACACCGGGGAGCTGTTTTTT.

V is TRBV19 and J is TRBJ1-6; 9 bases are shared with TRBD1. Trimming cost V 5 bases and J 5 bases; bases outside gene matches: 4. Per germline, CDR1 LNHDA and CDR2 SQIVND (reference sequence). The length of the CDR3 is 15 residues. The CDR3 is CASSSDRGDNSPLHF. The CDR3 DNA reads TGTGCCAGTAGTTCCGACAGGGGGGATAATTCACCCCTCCACTTT.

This clone was recorded only once. The chain carries TRBV5-5 and TRBJ2-3; D is possibly TRBD2 (5 bases). The CDR3 has 13 amino acids. Germline V gene lookup returns CDR1 SGHKS and CDR2 YYEKEE (reference sequence). V shed 2 bases and J shed 8 bases, with 12 bases lying between them. The CDR3 DNA reads TGTGCCAGCAGCTTAGAGGGTTCGGGTACGCAGTATTTT. It codes for CASSLEGSGTQYF.

The chain carries TRBV7-9 and TRBJ1-1, with D maybe TRBD1 (5 bases). Trimming removed 0 bases from V and 3 bases from J, with 14 bases in between. This CDR3 has 16 amino acids. Germline CDR1 reads SEHNR; CDR2 reads FQNEAQ (reference sequence). The CDR3 DNA reads TGTGCCAGCAGCTTAGCCGGGCCAAGGGGCGACACTGAAGCTTTCTTT. It codes for CASSLAGPRGDTEAFF.

The rearrangement uses TRBV7-2 and TRBJ2-1; D is possibly TRBD1 (6 bases). V dropped 2 bases and J dropped 9 bases, with 20 bases sitting between them. This CDR3 is 16 amino acids long. From germline, CDR1 is SGHTA and CDR2 FQGNSA. CDR3 protein: CASSLNRDGPSGEQFF. DNA of the CDR3: TGTGCCAGCAGCTTAAACAGGGATGGTCCATCCGGTGAGCAGTTCTTC.

The genes are TRBV7-9 and TRBJ2-3, with D maybe TRBD1 (5 bases). The CDR3 sequence is 13 residues long. From germline, CDR1 is SEHNR and CDR2 FQNEAQ (reference sequence). Trimming pared 1 base from V and 7 bases from J, leaving 9 bases between. The CDR3 sequence: CASSLVSGYTQYF. The CDR3 DNA reads TGTGCCAGCAGCTTAGTTTCAGGGTATACGCAGTATTTT.

The V and J genes are TRBV10-3 and TRBJ1-2; no clear D. The CDR3 runs 11 residues. The V gene's germline CDR1 is ENHRY and CDR2 SYGVKD. Trimming removed 4 bases at V and 7 bases at J, with 7 bases between. DNA of the CDR3: TGTGCCATCAGTGGAGGGCCTGGCTACACCTTC. Its translation is CAISGGPGYTF.

CDR3 residues: CASSKRQGHQPQHF. The CDR3 region has the DNA TGTGCCAGCAGTAAGAGACAGGGACATCAGCCCCAGCATTTT. The J gene is TRBJ1-5, the V gene TRBV6-5, with 7 bases that match TRBD1. V trimming: 5 bases; J trimming: 5 bases; junction bases outside the gene matches: 6. The CDR3 spans 14 residues. Per the germline V gene, CDR1 is MNHEY and CDR2 is SVGAGI.